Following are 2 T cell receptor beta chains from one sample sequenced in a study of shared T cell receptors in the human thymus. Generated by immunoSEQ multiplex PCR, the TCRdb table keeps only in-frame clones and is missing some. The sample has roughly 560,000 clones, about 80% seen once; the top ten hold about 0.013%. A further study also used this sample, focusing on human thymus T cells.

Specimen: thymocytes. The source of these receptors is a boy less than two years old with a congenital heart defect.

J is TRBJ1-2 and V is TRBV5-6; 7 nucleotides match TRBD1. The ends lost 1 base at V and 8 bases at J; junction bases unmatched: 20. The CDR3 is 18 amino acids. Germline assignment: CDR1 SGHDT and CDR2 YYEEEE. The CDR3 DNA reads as TGTGCCAGCAGCTTGTGGGGCGGGACAGATCCTCTCGAGCGAGGCTACACCTTC. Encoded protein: CASSLWGGTDPLERGYTF.

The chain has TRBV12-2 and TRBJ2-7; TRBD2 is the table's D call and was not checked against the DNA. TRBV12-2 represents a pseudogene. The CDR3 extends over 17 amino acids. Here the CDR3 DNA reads TGTGCAAGTCGCCAGACGGGACTAGTTGGCATCTCCTACGAGCAGTACTTC. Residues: CASRQTGLVGISYEQYF.